These 27 T cell receptor beta chains were sequenced from one sample in a study of metastatic and nonmetastatic thyroid tumors. Patients were all untreated before their thyroid surgery. TCRdb re-processed the PCR reads through MiXCR. The data contain about 27,000 clones, 15% to 20% of them singletons. The sample was blood. These receptors originate from a male donor with papillary thyroid cancer or a benign thyroid nodule (not recorded which). Some clones in this sample may be carry-over from other donors' samples.

The chain combines TRBV30 with TRBJ1-5, with D uncertain. The germline V gene has CDR1 GTSNPN and CDR2 SVGIG (reference sequence). V gave up 0 bases and J gave up 4 bases, with 13 bases separating them. The CDR3 spans 15 residues. This chain's CDR3 is CAWSVWQKRNQPQHF. The CDR3 nucleotides read TGTGCCTGGAGTGTATGGCAGAAGAGAAATCAGCCCCAGCATTTT. Filled out from reference TRBV30 and TRBJ1-5, the complete variable domain reads SQTIHQWPATLVQPVGSPLSLECTVEGTSNPNLYWYRQAAGRGLQLLFYSVGIGQISSEVPQNLSASRPQDRQFILSSKKLLLSDSGFYLCAWSVWQKRNQPQHFGDGTRLSIL.

Ten or more counts support this clone. This chain uses TRBV5-8 with TRBJ2-7; 7 nucleotides align to TRBD2. The CDR3 consists of 15 residues. The V gene's germline CDR1 is SGHTS and CDR2 YDEGEE. Trimming at V came to 4 bases and at J to 2 bases, leaving 9 bases not matched to a gene. This chain's CDR3 is CASSPPASGPYEQYF. In nucleotides, the CDR3 is TGTGCCAGCAGCCCGCCGGCTAGCGGTCCCTACGAGCAGTACTTC.

This rearrangement joins TRBV2 to TRBJ1-2; D is unresolved. Deletions cut 11 bases from V and 8 bases from J, with 18 bases between. The CDR3 runs to 12 residues. The germline V gene encodes CDR1 SNHLY and CDR2 FYNNEI. The CDR3 loop is CAGRQRFGGYTF. The CDR3 DNA is TGTGCCGGACGACAAAGGTTCGGAGGCTACACCTTC.

The table lists this clone with a count of one. In DNA, the CDR3 is TGTGCCAGCAGCTTAGGAGGGTATGGCTACACCTTC. Encoded protein: CASSLGGYGYTF. This rearrangement joins TRBV11-3 to TRBJ1-2; no clear D gene. The CDR3 runs 12 residues. Germline V CDR1 and CDR2: SGHNT, YENEEA. With 1 base removed from V and 5 bases from J, the gap between germline ends came to 5 bases.

This chain links TRBV7-2 with TRBJ2-5, with D uncertain. Trimming cost V 3 bases and J 5 bases, with 13 bases left between them. The CDR3 runs 14 residues. In germline, CDR1 is SGHTA, CDR2 FQGNSA. This chain's CDR3 is CASSFACKGETQYF. DNA for the CDR3: TGTGCCAGCAGCTTCGCATGTAAAGGGGAGACCCAGTACTTC. Full variable domain (remainder filled in from reference TRBV7-2 and TRBJ2-5): GAGVSQSPSNKVTEKGKDVELRCDPISGHTALYWYRQSLGQGLEFLIYFQGNSAPDKSGLPSDRFSAERTGGSVSTLTIQRTQQEDSAVYLCASSFACKGETQYFGPGTRLLVL.

This clone occurred many times. This chain joins TRBV5-4 and TRBJ2-7; D may be TRBD1 (5 bases). Trimming took off 4 bases at V and 5 bases at J, with 13 bases between the two ends. The CDR3 has 13 amino acids. Germline V CDR1 and CDR2: SGHNT, YYREEE (reference sequence). The CDR3 nucleotides read TGTGCCAGCAGCCAGGACATTGAGAACGAGCAGTACTTC. This gives the protein CASSQDIENEQYF.

This clone was counted a few times. This rearrangement joins TRBV27 to TRBJ2-1; D might be TRBD2 (6 bases). CDR1 MNHEY and CDR2 SMNVEV come from the germline V gene (reference sequence). Trimming removed 7 bases from V and 8 bases from J, with 21 bases in between. The length of the CDR3 is 15 residues. CDR3 nucleotides: TGTGCCAGCAAGCTCTGGGCTAGCGCGAGGGATGAGCAGTTCTTC. It specifies CASKLWASARDEQFF.

This clone was observed many times. This may be a read error: a much more frequent sequence differs by one nucleotide. The same CDR3 arises from other DNA sequences in this sample as well. This chain links TRBV20-1 with TRBJ1-2, with D uncertain. Trimming pared 0 bases from V and 5 bases from J, leaving 13 bases between. The CDR3 runs to 14 residues. The germline CDR1 and CDR2 sequences are DFQATT and SNEGSKA (reference sequence). CDR3 amino acids: CSAREGGSAYGYTF. The CDR3 DNA follows: TGCAGTGCTAGAGAGGGAGGTTCAGCTTATGGCTACACCTTC.

Many counts were recorded for this clone. The chain couples TRBV20-1 to TRBJ2-7; 9 nucleotides line up with TRBD1. Losses at the gene ends were 5 bases for V and 3 bases for J; bases not matched to a gene: 8. The CDR3 is made up of 14 amino acids. CDR1 and CDR2 from the germline V gene are DFQATT and SNEGSKA (reference sequence). As DNA, the CDR3 is TGCAGTGCTGGCATCCGGGACAGGGTCTACGAGCAGTACTTC. Translated: CSAGIRDRVYEQYF.

This clone was observed at least ten times. The V gene is TRBV7-3, the J gene TRBJ1-1; 10 bases agree with TRBD1. The CDR3 spans 13 residues. The germline V gene encodes CDR1 SGHTA and CDR2 FQGTGA. The trim removed 5 bases at V and 4 bases at J, leaving 1 base unmatched. For the CDR3, the DNA is TGTGCCAGCAGCCGGACAGGGGGCACTGAAGCTTTCTTT. Protein: CASSRTGGTEAFF.

The sample holds many counts of this clone. The genes are TRBV5-6 and TRBJ1-1; D uncertain. The CDR3 contains 12 residues. CDR1 and CDR2 (germline): SGHDT, YYEEEE. V lost 2 bases, J lost 5 bases, and 7 bases lay in between. CDR3 sequence (DNA): TGTGCCAGCAGCTTCGGTGGGACTGAAGCTTTCTTT. Residues: CASSFGGTEAFF.

This clone is judged medium-sized. The genes are TRBV13 and TRBJ2-5, with TRBD2 matching 8 bases. V was pared by 1 base and J by 5 bases, with 9 bases of the junction left unmatched. This CDR3 contains 16 residues. Germline CDR1 reads PRHDT; CDR2 reads FYEKMQ (reference sequence). The CDR3: CASSLVRSGRRETQYF. CDR3 nucleotide sequence: TGTGCCAGCAGCTTAGTGAGAAGCGGGAGACGGGAGACCCAGTACTTC.

In this sample, this clone turned up many times. The gene calls are TRBV9 and TRBJ2-7; D possibly corresponds to TRBD1 (6 bases). V was clipped by 5 bases and J by 2 bases, with 17 bases between them. This CDR3 is 15 amino acids long. Germline V gene lookup returns CDR1 SGDLS and CDR2 YYNGEE. CDR3 bases: TGTGCCAGCAGTCGGACAGCAGACATACCCTACGAGCAGTACTTC. It codes for CASSRTADIPYEQYF.

In this sample, this clone turned up many times. The V call is TRBV7-9, the J call TRBJ2-7; either TRBD1 or TRBD2 may supply D (7 bases each). CDR1 and CDR2 from the germline V gene are SEHNR and FQNEAQ (reference sequence). Between the trimmed V and J ends, which lost 8 bases and 4 bases, there was a span of 18 bases. The CDR3 has 14 residues. The DNA of the CDR3 is TGTGCCAGCCTCAGGGGGGGTGACGGATACGAGCAGTACTTC. Its translation: CASLRGGDGYEQYF.

This clone was found many times. CDR3 amino acids: CASSQVVGGTEAFF. Here the CDR3 DNA reads TGTGCCAGCAGCCAAGTTGTAGGGGGCACTGAAGCTTTCTTT. This chain uses TRBV3-1 with TRBJ1-1; tentative D call: TRBD1 (6 bases). CDR1 is LGHDT, CDR2 YNNKEL, per germline (reference sequence). V lost 1 base and J lost 4, with 10 bases in between. This CDR3 is 14 amino acids long. The variable domain in full, with the rest retrieved from reference TRBV3-1 and TRBJ1-1, is DTAVSQTPKYLVTQMGNDKSIKCEQNLGHDTMYWYKQDSKKFLKIMFSYNNKELIINETVPNRFSPKSPDKAHLNLHINSLELGDSAVYFCASSQVVGGTEAFFGQGTRLTVV.

By share, this clone counts as medium-sized. CDR3 nucleotide sequence: TGTGCCAGCAGTTTATCTGCAGGCACTGAAGCTTTCTTT. It encodes CASSLSAGTEAFF. This chain uses TRBV27 with TRBJ1-1; D is ambiguous. Trimming cost V 0 bases and J 4 bases, with 6 bases left between them. This CDR3 spans 13 amino acids. The germline V gene has CDR1 MNHEY and CDR2 SMNVEV (reference sequence).

Ten or more counts support this clone. The chain employs TRBV5-1 and TRBJ2-2, with 8 positions matching TRBD1. This CDR3 region has 16 residues. Trimming cost V 3 bases and J 6 bases; bases outside gene matches: 10. Germline V CDR1 and CDR2: SGHRS, YFSETQ. CDR3 protein: CASSSAGQVLSGELFF. The DNA for the CDR3 is TGCGCCAGCAGCTCCGCGGGACAGGTCTTATCCGGGGAGCTGTTTTTT.

This clone is deemed medium-sized (0.01 to 0.1%). The chain joins TRBV12-3 or TRBV12-4 to TRBJ2-1, with 14 bases matching TRBD2. This CDR3 spans 17 amino acids. Trimming took 5 bases from V and 2 from J; bases not matched to a gene: 5. CDR3 amino acids: CASSRGLAGATYNEQFF. The CDR3 nucleotides read TGTGCCAGCAGTAGGGGACTAGCGGGAGCAACCTACAATGAGCAGTTCTTC.

This clone was detected many times. V usage is TRBV27 and J usage is TRBJ1-6, with D hard to call. The V end lost 3 bases, the J end lost 0 bases, and 9 bases lay between the germline ends. The CDR3 is 16 amino acids. Germline loops: CDR1 MNHEY, CDR2 SMNVEV (reference sequence). CDR3 sequence: CASSLGWSSYNSPLHF. In DNA, the CDR3 is TGTGCCAGCAGTTTGGGGTGGAGCTCCTATAATTCACCCCTCCACTTT.

This clone was observed many times. The V gene is TRBV2, the J gene TRBJ1-4; D not resolved. Germline loops: CDR1 SNHLY, CDR2 FYNNEI. This CDR3 is 15 amino acids long. Trimming took off 0 bases at V and 7 bases at J, with 12 bases between the two ends. This chain's CDR3 is CASSEAPGQGEKLFF. The CDR3 DNA is TGTGCCAGCAGTGAAGCCCCGGGTCAAGGTGAAAAACTGTTTTTT. The variable domain in full, completed from reference TRBV2 and TRBJ1-4, reads EPEVTQTPSHQVTQMGQEVILRCVPISNHLYFYWYRQILGQKVEFLVSFYNNEISEKSEIFDDQFSVERPDGSNFTLKIRSTKLEDSAMYFCASSEAPGQGEKLFFGSGTQLSVL.

The table lists this clone with a few counts. V gene TRBV28 combines with J gene TRBJ1-1; no reliable D call. This CDR3 is 14 amino acids long. The V and J ends lost 7 bases and 5 bases respectively, with 17 bases between them. Looked up from germline, CDR1 is MDHEN and CDR2 is SYDVKM. CDR3 residues: CASTFRGARTEAFF. CDR3 DNA sequence: TGTGCCAGCACATTCCGGGGAGCGCGAACTGAAGCTTTCTTT.

The rearrangement uses TRBV11-2 and TRBJ1-6; no clear D. Trimming left V 3 bases short and J 6 bases short, with 21 bases between. Germline V gene lookup returns CDR1 SGHAT and CDR2 FQNNGV. CDR3 length: 18 amino acids. The CDR3 coding sequence is TGTGCCAGCAGCTTCGACGACACCTTATTCCTATCTAATTCACCCCTCCACTTT. As protein: CASSFDDTLFLSNSPLHF.

Ten or more counts support this clone. The chain is built from TRBV30 and TRBJ1-3; D is unclear. Trimming took 0 bases from V and 3 from J, leaving 9 bases between them. From germline, CDR1 is GTSNPN and CDR2 SVGIG (reference sequence). The CDR3 extends over 14 amino acids. The CDR3 region has the DNA TGTGCCTGGAGTGTACAGACCGGTGGAAACACCATATATTTT. As protein: CAWSVQTGGNTIYF.

The chain links TRBV12-3 or TRBV12-4 to TRBJ2-7; D is ambiguous. Between the trimmed V and J ends, which lost 3 bases and 2 bases, there was a span of 11 bases. The CDR3 extends over 14 amino acids. The CDR3 coding sequence is TGTGCCAGCAGTTTGGGGATTTCGGCCTACGAGCAGTACTTC. Amino acids: CASSLGISAYEQYF.

Ten or more counts support this clone. The rearrangement uses TRBV10-2 and TRBJ2-7; 12 bases match TRBD2. The germline gives CDR1 WSHSY, CDR2 SAAADI. Unmatched junction bases numbered 2, after V lost 9 bases and J lost 2 bases. The CDR3 runs 13 residues. The CDR3 DNA reads TGCGCCAGTAGGACTAGCGGGACCTACGAGCAGTACTTC. It specifies CASRTSGTYEQYF.

This clone was seen more than once but under ten times. The chain couples TRBV12-3 or TRBV12-4 to TRBJ2-1; the match to TRBD2 covers 12 bases. V gave up 5 bases and J gave up 8 bases; unmatched junction bases: 10. The CDR3 is made up of 16 amino acids. CDR3 protein: CASSAPTSGSDDEQFF. The CDR3 coding sequence is TGTGCCAGCAGTGCCCCGACTAGCGGGAGTGATGATGAGCAGTTCTTC.

The chain has TRBV10-3 and TRBJ2-1; no reliable D call. Trimming took off 5 bases at V and 7 bases at J, with 12 bases between the two ends. Germline CDR1 is ENHRY and CDR2 is SYGVKD. This CDR3 contains 13 residues. The CDR3 DNA is TGTGCCATCAGTTCCTACCAGATGAATGAGCAGTTCTTC. Translated: CAISSYQMNEQFF.